This TCR beta chain was obtained from a study of PD-1 blockade in classical Hodgkin lymphoma. Study conclusions and caveats: The CD4+ diversity rise by C4D1 was clearest in complete responders.

Assay: immunoSEQ multiplex PCR; the TCRdb copy retains only in-frame clones and omits some. The top ten hold 6% to 8% of the sample, which has about 28,000 clones, approximately 86% seen once. Details on this clone: Its antigen is not known.

After autologous stem cell transplantation all patients relapsed, and prior brentuximab vedotin exposure differed between cohorts. Magnetic negative selection was used to purify CD8+ T cells from thawed PBMCs. The CDR3 totals 16 residues. The trim removed 5 bases at V and 2 bases at J, leaving 10 bases unmatched. Germline V CDR1 and CDR2: MDHEN, SYDVKM. Source: CD8+ T cells from blood, taken at baseline. The clonotype originates from a human donor with classical Hodgkin lymphoma. V is TRBV28 and J is TRBJ1-2, with 8 nucleotides matching TRBD1. CDR3 nucleotide sequence: TGTGCCAGCAGTCCACTCCCGGGACAGGAAAACTATGGCTACACCTTC. It translates to CASSPLPGQENYGYTF.